The 30 T cell receptor beta chains below come from one sample, sequenced in a study of T cell repertoires in cytomegalovirus infection. Antigen specificity for these receptors is unknown. TCRdb reprocessed the reads via MiXCR and lists one record per CDR3 protein. The table shows about 700,000 distinct CDR3 sequences, with approximately 33% occurring only once. The material sequenced was cultured PBMCs, taken from culture after CMV antigen stimulation. The receptors originated from a human donor in good health (CMV status not recorded). Some clones in this sample may be carry-over from other donors' samples.

This clonotype was recorded a few times. The V and J genes are TRBV27 and TRBJ1-4, with TRBD1 matching 7 bases. Germline V gene lookup returns CDR1 MNHEY and CDR2 SMNVEV (reference sequence). V dropped 8 bases and J dropped 4; count of bases not matched to a gene: 7. This CDR3 has 14 residues. This CDR3 is CASRGQVYNEKLFF. CDR3 in DNA: TGTGCCAGCCGCGGACAGGTTTATAATGAAAAACTGTTTTTT.

This clonotype was seen only a few times. The chain joins TRBV6-6 to TRBJ1-6, with D uncertain. Trimming cost V 7 bases and J 9 bases, with 13 bases left between them. Germline V gene lookup returns CDR1 MNHNY and CDR2 SVGAGI (reference sequence). CDR3 length: 13 amino acids. The CDR3: CASIVTGSSPLHF. DNA of the CDR3: TGTGCCAGCATCGTTACCGGGTCTTCACCCCTCCACTTT.

This clonotype was picked up a small number of times. This chain links TRBV7-8 with TRBJ2-4; perhaps TRBD2 as D (6 bases). The CDR3 is 18 amino acids. The V gene lost 2 bases and the J gene lost 2 bases, with 19 bases spanning the gap. CDR1 and CDR2 from the germline V gene are SGHVS and FQNEAQ. The CDR3 nucleotides are TGTGCCAGCAGCTTATCCTCGCGGGGCATAAGGTCCAAAAACATTCAGTACTTC. It is translated as CASSLSSRGIRSKNIQYF.

This clonotype was seen only a few times. The chain links TRBV7-2 to TRBJ1-6; possible D gene TRBD1, 5 bases. Germline V CDR1 and CDR2: SGHTA, FQGNSA. V lost 5 bases and J lost 3, with 14 bases in between. The CDR3 is 16 amino acids. The CDR3 DNA reads TGTGCCAGCAGCCAAACCGGGACCTTCTATAATTCACCCCTCCACTTT. Translating gives CASSQTGTFYNSPLHF.

The chain links TRBV11-2 to TRBJ2-2, with 13 bases that match TRBD2. Germline V lookup: CDR1 SGHAT, CDR2 FQNNGV. The CDR3 extends over 18 amino acids. J was trimmed by 5 bases and V by 5 bases; bases with no gene match: 11. This CDR3 reads CASSRGLAGERGTGELFF. CDR3 in DNA: TGTGCCAGCAGCCGCGGACTAGCGGGAGAAAGAGGGACCGGGGAGCTGTTTTTT.

The chain carries TRBV29-1 and TRBJ1-2; 9 bases map to TRBD1. CDR3 length: 13 amino acids. Germline V gene lookup returns CDR1 SQVTM and CDR2 ANQGSEA. The V and J ends lost 4 bases and 7 bases, in that order; junction bases with no gene match: 7. The CDR3 is CSVVTGGAGGYTF. CDR3 bases: TGCAGCGTTGTAACAGGGGGCGCAGGTGGCTACACCTTC.

This clonotype was seen a handful of times. The genes are TRBV10-3 and TRBJ2-7; 7 bases align to TRBD1. CDR3 length: 13 amino acids. CDR1 and CDR2 from the germline V gene are ENHRY and SYGVKD. V was pared by 5 bases and J by 2 bases, with 3 bases of the junction left unmatched. The CDR3 protein is CAISRQGTYEQYF. The CDR3 region has the DNA TGTGCCATCAGTCGACAGGGAACCTACGAGCAGTACTTC.

This clonotype has just a few counts. The CDR3 nucleotides read TGTGCCAGCAGTCGACTGGGAGAGGGGGCGGGAGAGCAGTACTTC. This codes for CASSRLGEGAGEQYF. The gene calls are TRBV2 and TRBJ2-7, with D possibly matching TRBD1 (7 bases). V was clipped by 5 bases and J by 7 bases, with 21 bases between them. Germline CDR1 SNHLY, CDR2 FYNNEI. There are 15 residues in the CDR3.

This clonotype was seen a few times. J is TRBJ2-5 and V is TRBV19; D could derive from TRBD1 or TRBD2 (5 bases each). From germline, CDR1 is LNHDA and CDR2 SQIVND (reference sequence). Trimming shortened V by 6 bases and J by 3 bases, and 11 bases separated the two germline ends. The CDR3 has 13 amino acids. CDR3 sequence reads: CASSWDGEETQYF. The DNA of the CDR3 is TGTGCCAGTAGCTGGGACGGTGAAGAGACCCAGTACTTC.

This clonotype has more than one count but fewer than ten. This chain links TRBV12-3 or TRBV12-4 with TRBJ1-6; TRBD1 is a possible D gene (5 bases). The CDR3 totals 15 residues. Trimming cost V 6 bases and J 7 bases, with 16 bases left between them. The CDR3 loop is CASSETRQPNSPLHF. DNA of the CDR3: TGTGCCAGCAGCGAAACACGACAGCCGAATTCACCCCTCCACTTT.

This clonotype was observed a few times. This chain uses TRBV7-2 with TRBJ2-1; possibly TRBD2 for D (7 bases). The CDR3 is 16 residues long. CDR1 is SGHTA and CDR2 is FQGNSA in the germline V gene. Deletions cut 5 bases from V and 3 bases from J, with 17 bases between. CDR3 bases: TGTGCCAGCAGCCAGGTAGGGGGGGTGATCTACAATGAGCAGTTCTTC. Translating it yields CASSQVGGVIYNEQFF.

This chain connects TRBV11-2 to TRBJ2-7, with D perhaps assigned TRBD1 or TRBD2 (5 bases each). Germline values: CDR1 SGHAT, CDR2 FQNNGV. The CDR3 runs to 14 residues. The V end was cut by 7 bases, the J end by 6 bases, with 19 bases between. The CDR3 sequence: CASTLGPGAGEQYF. The CDR3 nucleotides are TGTGCCAGCACCCTGGGCCCCGGGGCGGGCGAGCAGTACTTC.

This clonotype was seen at least ten times. The chain combines TRBV7-8 with TRBJ2-3; the match to TRBD2 covers 11 bases. Germline trimming cut 0 bases from V and 5 bases from J; bases unmatched to any gene: 16. CDR1 SGHVS and CDR2 FQNEAQ come from the germline V gene. This CDR3 contains 20 residues. CDR3 amino acids: CASSLAEGLAEIAGVDTQYF. CDR3 nucleotide sequence: TGTGCCAGCAGCTTAGCGGAGGGACTAGCGGAGATCGCAGGAGTAGATACGCAGTATTTT. Based on the CDR3 plus reference TRBV7-8 and TRBJ2-3, the full variable domain is GAGVSQSPRYKVAKRGQDVALRCDPISGHVSLFWYQQALGQGPEFLTYFQNEAQLDKSGLPSDRFFAERPEGSVSTLKIQRTQQEDSAVYLCASSLAEGLAEIAGVDTQYFGPGTRLTVL.

This clonotype was counted ten times or more. The genes are TRBV7-2 and TRBJ2-7; D may correspond to TRBD1 or TRBD2 (6 bases each). CDR3 size: 13 residues. Looked up from germline, CDR1 is SGHTA and CDR2 is FQGNSA. V was cut by 7 bases and J by 5 bases, with 15 bases left in between. The CDR3 reads CASTTEGGHEQYF. CDR3 coding DNA: TGTGCCAGCACCACGGAGGGGGGCCACGAGCAGTACTTC.

For this clonotype: One junction end does not reproduce the germline sequence, and a read error may be involved. This chain connects TRBV5-3 to TRBJ1-5; D gene uncertain. TRBV5-3 is an open reading frame, and its role is uncertain. There are 14 residues in the CDR3. CDR3 protein: CASSLALTNQPQHF. CDR3 coding DNA: TGTGCCAGCAGCTTGGCCCTGACGAATCAGCCCCAGCATTTT.

The chain links TRBV4-3 to TRBJ1-1; D call uncertain. V was clipped by 0 bases and J by 11 bases, with 16 bases between them. This CDR3 contains 14 residues. Per the germline V gene, CDR1 is LGHNA and CDR2 is YSLEER. The CDR3 sequence: CASSQDPVGVAAFF. The CDR3 bases are TGCGCCAGCAGCCAAGATCCTGTGGGTGTAGCTGCTTTCTTT.

This clonotype was counted a single time. The junction and the germline gene differ at one end; a read error may be behind it. The chain is built from TRBV6-8 and TRBJ2-1; D is perhaps TRBD1 (6 bases). Germline lookup yields CDR1 MNHGY and CDR2 SAAAGT. CDR3 length: 16 residues. The chain's CDR3 is CSSSYDGGRSYNEQFF. The CDR3 DNA sequence: TGTTCCAGCAGTTATGATGGGGGCCGCTCCTACAATGAGCAGTTCTTC.

Only a few counts were recorded for this clonotype. The J gene is TRBJ1-2, the V gene TRBV7-9, with a possible D match to TRBD1 (6 bases). This CDR3 has 17 residues. CDR1 SEHNR and CDR2 FQNEAQ come from the germline V gene (reference sequence). With 3 bases removed from V and 1 base from J, the gap between germline ends came to 18 bases. The CDR3 protein is CASSLPLSGEDNYGYTF. DNA for the CDR3: TGTGCCAGCAGCTTGCCGCTTTCAGGGGAGGATAACTATGGCTACACCTTC.

V usage is TRBV7-2 and J usage is TRBJ2-1; D tentatively reads TRBD1 or TRBD2 (5 bases each). This CDR3 region has 17 residues. CDR1 is SGHTA, CDR2 FQGNSA, per germline. V was shortened by 5 bases and J by 4 bases, with 21 bases between the two germline ends. CDR3 coding DNA: TGTGCCAGCAGCCGAGATTTGGGGACGGAGTTATACAATGAGCAGTTCTTC. Protein sequence: CASSRDLGTELYNEQFF. Supplemented by reference TRBV7-2 and TRBJ2-1, the full variable domain reads GAGVSQSPSNKVTEKGKDVELRCDPISGHTALYWYRQSLGQGLEFLIYFQGNSAPDKSGLPSDRFSAERTGGSVSTLTIQRTQQEDSAVYLCASSRDLGTELYNEQFFGPGTRLTVL.

This sequence joins TRBV12-3 or TRBV12-4 and TRBJ2-2; 7 positions agree with TRBD1. This CDR3 has 16 amino acids. V was pared by 2 bases and J by 3 bases, with 6 bases of the junction left unmatched. The CDR3 nucleotides read TGTGCCAGCAGTTTACGTTCACAGGGGTACACCGGGGAGCTGTTTTTT. Amino acids: CASSLRSQGYTGELFF.

The J gene is TRBJ2-3, the V gene TRBV6-6; 7 positions match TRBD1. After removal of 10 bases from V and 0 bases from J, the junction contained 7 bases not matched to a gene. Germline loops: CDR1 MNHNY, CDR2 SVGAGI (reference sequence). CDR3 length: 14 residues. The CDR3 loop reads CATKDRVSTDTQYF. The CDR3 bases are TGTGCCACCAAAGACAGGGTCAGCACAGATACGCAGTATTTT.

This clonotype was seen a handful of times. The J gene is TRBJ2-3, the V gene TRBV4-2; D unresolved. This CDR3 comprises 14 residues. Germline V gene lookup returns CDR1 LGHNA and CDR2 YNFKEQ. V lost 1 base and J 8 bases, leaving 13 bases between the germline ends. The CDR3 sequence is CASSQAAATGTQYF. The CDR3 bases are TGTGCCAGCAGCCAAGCTGCGGCGACGGGTACGCAGTATTTT.

This clonotype was counted a few times. The chain links TRBV11-2 to TRBJ2-1; tentative D call: TRBD2 (5 bases). The length of the CDR3 is 14 residues. Trimming shortened V by 1 base and J by 7 bases, and 11 bases separated the two germline ends. In germline, CDR1 is SGHAT, CDR2 FQNNGV. The CDR3 DNA is TGTGCCAGCAGCTTAGGCGGGTTAGGAAATGAGCAGTTCTTC. Translation gives CASSLGGLGNEQFF.

The CDR3 here is CAISGGRVGKLFF. The CDR3 DNA reads as TGTGCCATCAGTGGCGGCAGGGTTGGAAAACTGTTTTTT. The chain couples TRBV10-3 to TRBJ1-4; a weak D match, TRBD1 (5 bases). Trimming shortened V by 4 bases and J by 10 bases, and 13 bases separated the two germline ends. The CDR3 sequence is 13 residues long. The germline V gene encodes CDR1 ENHRY and CDR2 SYGVKD.

J is TRBJ2-1 and V is TRBV7-2; possible D gene TRBD2, 5 bases. Trimming cost V 1 base and J 9 bases, with 16 bases left between them. Germline-derived CDR1 and CDR2 are SGHTA and FQGNSA. This CDR3 is 15 amino acids long. DNA of the CDR3: TGTGCCAGCAGCTTAGGAGGGAGTGGGTTGATTGAGCAGTTCTTC. Its translation is CASSLGGSGLIEQFF. The full variable domain, in which reference TRBV7-2 and TRBJ2-1 provide the parts outside the CDR3, is GAGVSQSPSNKVTEKGKDVELRCDPISGHTALYWYRQSLGQGLEFLIYFQGNSAPDKSGLPSDRFSAERTGGSVSTLTIQRTQQEDSAVYLCASSLGGSGLIEQFFGPGTRLTVL.

The V call is TRBV6-1, the J call TRBJ2-7, with a tentative D call TRBD2 (7 bases). The CDR3 consists of 16 residues. Germline CDR1 and CDR2: MNHNS and SASEGT. V was pared by 4 bases and J by 4 bases, with 20 bases between. In DNA form, the CDR3 reads TGTGCCAGCAGTGCGGGGGGTGCGGGACACCAGTACGAGCAGTACTTC. Encoded protein: CASSAGGAGHQYEQYF.

The chain couples TRBV2 to TRBJ1-4, with no clear D. Per germline, CDR1 SNHLY and CDR2 FYNNEI. This CDR3 has 14 amino acids. V was shortened by 1 base and J by 4 bases, with 7 bases between the two germline ends. The CDR3 loop is CASSEGPNNEKLFF. The DNA for the CDR3 is TGTGCCAGCAGTGAAGGTCCCAATAATGAAAAACTGTTTTTT.

This clonotype has only a few counts. This rearrangement joins TRBV19 to TRBJ1-5; no clear D gene. Trimming cost V 7 bases and J 7 bases, with 11 bases left between them. This CDR3 is 12 amino acids long. Germline loops: CDR1 LNHDA, CDR2 SQIVND (reference sequence). CDR3 amino acids: CASNVVDQPQHF. CDR3 in DNA: TGTGCCAGTAACGTAGTGGACCAGCCCCAGCATTTT.

This clonotype has a handful of counts. The chain links TRBV7-2 to TRBJ2-5; no reliable D call. This CDR3 has 14 residues. V was pared by 1 base and J by 7 bases, with 13 bases between. Germline assignment: CDR1 SGHTA and CDR2 FQGNSA. The CDR3 region is CASSLDWTPGTQYF. The CDR3 nucleotides are TGTGCCAGCAGCTTAGACTGGACGCCGGGGACCCAGTACTTC.

This clonotype was seen more than once but under ten times. The chain has TRBV3-1 and TRBJ2-3; possibly TRBD1 or TRBD2 for D (5 bases each). The CDR3 has 16 amino acids. CDR1 and CDR2 from the germline V gene are LGHDT and YNNKEL (reference sequence). V lost 0 bases to trimming and J lost 2 bases, with 12 bases between them. CDR3: CASSQERGAYTDTQYF. For the CDR3, the DNA is TGTGCCAGCAGCCAAGAACGGGGCGCATACACAGATACGCAGTATTTT.